One sample yielded the 17 T cell receptor beta chains listed below, sequenced in a study of T cell changes during pregnancy in multiple sclerosis. Profiling relied on immunoSEQ multiplex PCR, and the TCRdb table lists in-frame clones only, not all of them. The sample has approximately 85,000 clones, about 89% seen once. Material: peripheral blood, obtained in the first trimester of pregnancy. The receptor source for this set is a female donor with multiple sclerosis, enrolled in a pregnancy study.

In nucleotides, the CDR3 is TGTGCCAGCAGTCCCGAAGACAATGGCTCCTACGAGCAGTACTTC. This gives the protein CASSPEDNGSYEQYF. V is TRBV6-5 and J is TRBJ2-7; D ambiguous. V lost 5 bases to trimming and J lost 0 bases, with 14 bases between them. In germline, CDR1 is MNHEY, CDR2 SVGAGI. The length of the CDR3 is 15 residues.

This clone has more than one count but fewer than ten. The chain uses TRBV15 and TRBJ1-5; 11 nucleotides line up with TRBD1. Germline CDR1 reads LNHNV; CDR2 reads YYDKDF (reference sequence). The CDR3 extends over 17 amino acids. Trimming took 0 bases from V and 5 from J; bases not matched to a gene: 6. This CDR3 is CATSRDTGTGGHQPQHF. For the CDR3, the DNA is TGTGCCACCAGCAGAGATACCGGGACAGGGGGTCATCAGCCCCAGCATTTT.

This chain connects TRBV5-8 to TRBJ1-6; D unclear. There are 13 residues in the CDR3. V dropped 1 base and J dropped 13 bases, with 12 bases sitting between them. Germline-derived CDR1 and CDR2 are SGHTS and YDEGEE. CDR3: CASSLSTVVPLHF. The CDR3 coding sequence is TGTGCCAGCAGCTTGTCGACTGTGGTTCCCCTCCACTTT.

The rearrangement uses TRBV28 and TRBJ1-1, with 9 bases fitting TRBD1. The germline CDR1 and CDR2 sequences are MDHEN and SYDVKM. The CDR3 consists of 15 residues. V shed 8 bases, J shed 5 bases, and the junction held 12 bases outside the gene matches. The CDR3 region has the DNA TGTGCCAGCCACCCAGCGGGGACAGGGTTTACTGAAGCTTTCTTT. Translation gives CASHPAGTGFTEAFF.

A single count supports this clone. This rearrangement joins TRBV4-3 to TRBJ2-7; TRBD2 might be the D (5 bases). This CDR3 spans 15 amino acids. In germline, CDR1 is LGHNA, CDR2 YSLEER. Trimming took 3 bases from V and 7 from J, leaving 19 bases between them. CDR3 amino acids: CASSHHGRNSGEQYF. CDR3 in DNA: TGCGCCAGCAGCCACCACGGCAGGAACTCGGGGGAGCAGTACTTC.

This clone was seen just once. The chain is built from TRBV28 and TRBJ2-7, with 9 bases lining up with TRBD2. This CDR3 comprises 21 residues. Germline V CDR1 and CDR2: MDHEN, SYDVKM. The trim removed 3 bases at V and 3 bases at J, leaving 24 bases unmatched. The CDR3, as DNA: TGTGCCAGCAGTTTCTCTGGCGGGAGGGTTCCACCTGTTCCTACGGACTACGAGCAGTACTTC. Translation gives CASSFSGGRVPPVPTDYEQYF.

The rearrangement uses TRBV6-6 and TRBJ2-7; possible D gene TRBD1, 6 bases. The CDR3 contains 14 residues. CDR1 and CDR2 (germline): MNHNY, SVGAGI (reference sequence). Trimming left V 3 bases short and J 3 bases short, with 12 bases between. CDR3 coding DNA: TGTGCCAGCAGTTATGGGGACAACCACTACGAGCAGTACTTC. The encoded protein is CASSYGDNHYEQYF.

The rearrangement joins TRBV21-1 to TRBJ2-7; the table names TRBD1, a call not compared with the DNA. TRBV21-1 constitutes a pseudogene. The CDR3 covers 12 residues. DNA for the CDR3: TGTGCCGGAGGACAGCCTACGTGCGAGCAGTACTTC. Encoded protein: CAGGQPTCEQYF.

The chain combines TRBV11-2 with TRBJ1-1; D unresolved. The CDR3 sequence is 17 residues long. V was clipped by 1 base and J by 0 bases, with 15 bases between them. Germline-derived CDR1 and CDR2 are SGHAT and FQNNGV. The CDR3 region is CASSLGFRNLMNTEAFF. The CDR3 region has the DNA TGTGCCAGCAGCTTAGGGTTCAGAAATTTAATGAACACTGAAGCTTTCTTT. Variable domain in full (rest from reference TRBV11-2 and TRBJ1-1): EAGVAQSPRYKIIEKRQSVAFWCNPISGHATLYWYQQILGQGPKLLIQFQNNGVVDDSQLPKDRFSAERLKGVDSTLKIQPAKLEDSAVYLCASSLGFRNLMNTEAFFGQGTRLTVV.

V gene TRBV7-2 combines with J gene TRBJ2-5, with D perhaps TRBD1 (5 bases). This CDR3 has 14 residues. Germline V lookup: CDR1 SGHTA, CDR2 FQGNSA. V lost 3 bases, J lost 6 bases, and 14 bases lay in between. The CDR3 region has the DNA TGTGCCAGCAGCTTGCCTCCCCTGGGGCAGACCCAGTACTTC. This gives the protein CASSLPPLGQTQYF.

With regard to this clone: Mismatch with germline at one junction end may stem from a read error. This chain links TRBV9 with TRBJ2-2; possible D gene TRBD2, 5 bases. There are 17 residues in the CDR3. Looked up from germline, CDR1 is SGDLS and CDR2 is YYNGEE. CDR3 nucleotide sequence: TGTGCCATCAGCTCCCAAGACAACCCCAAACTAGACGGGGAGCTGTTTTTT. Protein sequence: CAISSQDNPKLDGELFF.

The V call is TRBV6-5, the J call TRBJ2-1; the match to TRBD2 covers 14 bases. The germline CDR1 and CDR2 sequences are MNHEY and SVGAGI. The CDR3 is 16 amino acids. The J segment lost 6 bases and the V segment lost 0 bases, leaving 1 base of the junction unmatched. The CDR3 coding sequence is TGTGCCAGCAGTTACTCGACTAGCGGGAGGGCCAATGAGCAGTTCTTC. It specifies CASSYSTSGRANEQFF.

J is TRBJ1-5 and V is TRBV19, with a weak D call TRBD1 (5 bases). CDR3 length: 15 amino acids. Germline values: CDR1 LNHDA, CDR2 SQIVND (reference sequence). V was shortened by 3 bases and J by 1 base, with 10 bases between the two germline ends. The CDR3 loop is CASSILGQSNQPQHF. The CDR3 region has the DNA TGTGCCAGTAGTATCTTGGGGCAGAGCAATCAGCCCCAGCATTTT.

The gene calls are TRBV15 and TRBJ2-1; 8 bases line up with TRBD2. From germline, CDR1 is LNHNV and CDR2 YYDKDF (reference sequence). J gave up 2 bases and V 0 bases, and 6 bases lay outside the gene matches. CDR3 length: 17 residues. CDR3 residues: CATSRDITSGTYNEQFF. The CDR3 DNA reads TGTGCCACCAGCAGAGATATAACTAGCGGTACCTACAATGAGCAGTTCTTC.

The chain is built from TRBV28 and TRBJ2-7; 8 bases line up with TRBD2. The CDR3 is 15 amino acids. Germline V gene data show CDR1 as MDHEN and CDR2 as SYDVKM. Unmatched junction bases numbered 9, after V lost 5 bases and J lost 3 bases. Written as DNA, the CDR3 is TGTGCCAGCAGTGTGCGCGCGGGAGGCGGCTACGAGCAGTACTTC. Its translation is CASSVRAGGGYEQYF.

V is TRBV7-3 and J is TRBJ2-3, with D maybe TRBD1 (6 bases). This CDR3 is built from 16 residues. Germline CDR1 SGHTA, CDR2 FQGTGA. The V end lost 1 base, the J end lost 4 bases, and 15 bases lay between the germline ends. The CDR3 nucleotides are TGTGCCAGCAGCTTAAGTGGTGGGGGCATCTCAGATACGCAGTATTTT. Its protein is CASSLSGGGISDTQYF. The entire variable domain, with the rest obtained from reference TRBV7-3 and TRBJ2-3, is as follows: GAGVSQTPSNKVTEKGKYVELRCDPISGHTALYWYRQSLGQGPEFLIYFQGTGAADDSGLPNDRFFAVRPEGSVSTLKIQRTERGDSAVYLCASSLSGGGISDTQYFGPGTRLTVL.

V and J are TRBV19 and TRBJ1-5; D gene uncertain. V shed 2 bases and J shed 0 bases, with 14 bases lying between them. CDR3 length: 17 amino acids. CDR1 and CDR2 (germline): LNHDA, SQIVND (reference sequence). CDR3 amino acids: CASSITAGLYSNQPQHF. Written as DNA, the CDR3 is TGTGCCAGTAGTATAACGGCAGGTCTCTATAGCAATCAGCCCCAGCATTTT.